Sequencing of this T cell receptor (beta chain) was carried out in a study of blood T cell repertoires in COVID-19. Across the study: Both acute and convalescent COVID-19 samples were obtained from the United States, Italy and Spain.

Trimming removed 5 bases from V and 4 bases from J; junction bases left unmatched: 11. The germline gives CDR1 SGHRS, CDR2 YFSETQ. This CDR3 region has 16 residues. Original analysis: Reference gene primer amplification yielded estimated nucleated cell counts. Clones were read by immunoSEQ multiplex PCR, and TCRdb kept only the in-frame ones, dropping some. The V and J calls and clone size were taken over from that table, and D and trimming were inferred from the DNA. The repertoire consists of 40,000 to 50,000 clones, with approximately 90% occurring once and the leading ten covering more than 5%. This TCR was sampled from a human donor in a cohort sampled during active COVID-19. The sequenced sample was peripheral blood. The chain employs TRBV5-1 and TRBJ2-3; 9 bases are shared with TRBD1. The CDR3 region has the DNA TGCGCCAGCAGTATGACACAGGGGGCGCCCGCAGATACGCAGTATTTT. Amino acids: CASSMTQGAPADTQYF. The full variable domain, with the rest looked up from reference TRBV5-1 and TRBJ2-3, is KAGVTQTPRYLIKTRGQQVTLSCSPISGHRSVSWYQQTPGQGLQFLFEYFSETQRNKGNFPGRFSGRQFSNSRSEMNVSTLELGDSALYLCASSMTQGAPADTQYFGPGTRLTVL.